The rows below give T cell receptor beta chains drawn from one sample of a study of T cell repertoires in cytomegalovirus infection. TCRdb fed the reads into MiXCR, producing one record per CDR3 protein. Of about 230,000 distinct CDR3 sequences in the sample, approximately 24% were seen once. Source material: CD8+ T cells from PBMCs. The receptors were gathered from a human donor in good health (CMV status not recorded). Some clones in this sample may be carry-over from other donors' samples. Each CDR3 is given with its conserved first and last residue. Fields, in order: V gene, D gene, CDR3 protein. The D gene is left open where the match is weak.

TRBV2	TRBD1	CASSAGTAIAKLFF
TRBV19	.	CASSIGGRYTEAFF
TRBV28	.	CASSPGPYYEQYF
TRBV7-9	.	CASSLAGTLFNEQFF
TRBV27	TRBD2	CASSSRWGGYNEQFF
TRBV4-1	.	CASSPVARPDQPQHF
TRBV4-1	TRBD2	CASSQAGASGGNEQFF
TRBV4-2	.	CASSPRRAAITSYTF
TRBV20-1	.	CSARRGNPYNEQFF
TRBV24-1	TRBD1	CATSDLETGATQYF
TRBV20-1	TRBD2	CSARALTSGGAGEQYF
TRBV15	.	CATSREVVGAGANVLTF
TRBV3-1	.	CASSQGWASTDTQYF
TRBV20-1	.	CSARDIRGDNTEAFF
TRBV20-1	.	CGARSGTSSEPQHF
TRBV4-3	.	CASSQGVQTGGKLFF
TRBV19	.	CASSRGAYEQFF
TRBV11-3	.	CASSYTKNTEAFF
TRBV25-1	.	CASSEWGDIEAFF
TRBV7-6	.	CASSDNFAYEQYF
TRBV5-1	.	CASSLSGANTEAFF
TRBV18	.	CASSPGPAEAFF
TRBV28	.	CASDGSSYNEQFF
TRBV29-1	.	CSVVPGLLETQYF
TRBV20-1	.	CSAISGDRYEQYF
TRBV7-6	.	CASSLAGARDTEAFF
TRBV6-5	.	CASSYGAQGDEQYF
TRBV4-1	.	CASSQDGSGGRRTEAFF
TRBV9	TRBD1	CASSVEQGETDTQYF
TRBV29-1	.	CSAKDARGLAFF
TRBV5-4	TRBD2	CASSLVAGAGETQYF
TRBV5-4	TRBD1	CASSGLGQGLGTQYF
TRBV7-2	.	CASSLDRIYGYTF
TRBV6-5	.	CASSYSASNEQFF
TRBV4-1	.	CASSQVRGANTEAFF
TRBV20-1	.	CSASQGDSNQPQHF
TRBV28	.	CASSPDPPGGEYTDTQYF
TRBV7-2	TRBD2	CASSSPGLAGPIFGETQYF
TRBV11-2	.	CASSFFGSPGNEQFF
TRBV28	.	CASSRAGGAEAFF
TRBV4-1	.	CASSVGSEQFF
TRBV7-6	TRBD1	CASSAQGNRLGTGELFF
TRBV12-3/TRBV12-4	.	CASSLGGGELFF
TRBV4-1	TRBD2	CASSQSSGTRRTDTQYF
TRBV6-6	TRBD2	CASTRGGRTDTQCF
TRBV29-1	.	CSVGQESSGNTIYF